One and the same sample provided the 17 T cell receptor beta chains below, sequenced in a study of CD8+CD57+ T cells in acquired aplastic anemia. Template material for TCR beta VDJ and CDR3 profiling consisted of genomic DNA. Each CDR3 protein gets one entry after TCRdb re-called the reads with MiXCR. The sample gives more than 250,000 distinct CDR3 sequences, roughly 50% of which show up once; 8% is in the top ten. Source material: sorted CD4+, CD8+, or CD8+CD57+ T cells (not recorded which) from PBMCs. Receptors were obtained from a human donor with severe aplastic anemia or a healthy control (not recorded which).

This clonotype was picked up many times. The chain employs TRBV29-1 and TRBJ1-1; D unresolved. The CDR3 is made up of 11 amino acids. In germline, CDR1 is SQVTM, CDR2 ANQGSEA. V was trimmed by 1 base and J by 11 bases, leaving 11 bases between them. CDR3 bases: TGCAGCGTTGAAGTGGGTAGGTGGGCTTTCTTT. Translation gives CSVEVGRWAFF.

This clonotype was observed once. The chain uses TRBV7-9 and TRBJ1-1; 7 nucleotides agree with TRBD1. This CDR3 is 14 amino acids long. Germline lookup yields CDR1 SEHNR and CDR2 FQNEAQ (reference sequence). The V segment lost 1 base and the J segment 12 bases; nucleotides outside the gene matches: 11. The CDR3 loop reads CASSLGTTGRETFF. CDR3 coding DNA: TGTGCCAGCAGCTTAGGAACGACAGGGAGAGAAACTTTCTTT.

V is TRBV7-2 and J is TRBJ1-5; the D is unclear. Germline values: CDR1 SGHTA, CDR2 FQGNSA. The CDR3 totals 13 residues. The V gene lost 6 bases and the J gene lost 5 bases, with 11 bases spanning the gap. The CDR3 region has the DNA TGTGCCAGCAGTCCTATGTTTGATCAGCCCCAGCATTTT. This sequence encodes CASSPMFDQPQHF.

As concerns this clonotype: A much larger clonotype is one base distant, so this may be a read error. J is TRBJ2-1 and V is TRBV12-3 or TRBV12-4; D unresolved. This CDR3 is 12 amino acids long. The V end was cut by 4 bases, the J end by 6 bases, with 7 bases between. The CDR3 is CASSSRINEQFF. For the CDR3, the DNA is TGTGCCAGCAGTTCAAGAATCAATGAGCAGTTCTTC.

The chain is built from TRBV7-9 and TRBJ1-1; TRBD1 might be the D (5 bases). Germline V gene sequence: CDR1 SEHNR, CDR2 FQNEAQ (reference sequence). The V end was cut by 3 bases, the J end by 3 bases, with 8 bases between. CDR3 length: 13 residues. The DNA for the CDR3 is TGTGCCAGCAGCTTGGGACTATACACTGAAGCTTTCTTT. This gives the protein CASSLGLYTEAFF.

On this clonotype: Compared with germline, one end of the junction differs, possibly owing to a read error. The rearrangement joins TRBV12-3 or TRBV12-4 to TRBJ2-1; no firm D call. The CDR3 consists of 15 residues. This CDR3 reads CAGSLPDIYYNEQFF. As DNA, the CDR3 is TGTGCCGGCAGTTTGCCCGACATTTACTACAATGAGCAGTTCTTC.

This chain links TRBV10-3 with TRBJ1-5, with D hard to call. This CDR3 region has 13 residues. CDR1 and CDR2 (germline): ENHRY, SYGVKD. The ends were cut back, 3 bases at V and 7 bases at J, with 10 bases in the middle. CDR3: CAISDGDNQPQHF. The CDR3 nucleotides read TGTGCCATCAGTGATGGAGACAACCAGCCCCAGCATTTT.

This clonotype has ten or more counts. The CDR3 is CASSSHSISNQPQHF. The DNA for the CDR3 is TGTGCCAGCAGTTCCCACTCTATTAGCAATCAGCCCCAGCATTTT. The chain is built from TRBV27 and TRBJ1-5, with D hard to call. The CDR3 length is 15 residues. From germline, CDR1 is MNHEY and CDR2 SMNVEV (reference sequence). Trimming cost V 4 bases and J 0 bases, with 10 bases left between them.

The chain joins TRBV19 to TRBJ1-6, with D uncertain. V was cut by 3 bases and J by 8 bases, with 14 bases left in between. The CDR3 is made up of 15 amino acids. Looked up from germline, CDR1 is LNHDA and CDR2 is SQIVND (reference sequence). CDR3 loop: CASSIGRGGDSPLHF. The CDR3 DNA sequence: TGTGCCAGTAGTATCGGCCGCGGAGGCGATTCACCCCTCCACTTT.

This clonotype was counted many times. This rearrangement joins TRBV20-1 to TRBJ2-5; D is perhaps TRBD2 (6 bases). V lost 1 base and J lost 5, with 23 bases in between. Germline V gives CDR1 DFQATT, CDR2 SNEGSKA (reference sequence). The CDR3 spans 17 residues. DNA for the CDR3: TGCAGTGCTAGAGCGGTCCCACGGTGGCTAGCGCGGGAGACCCAGTACTTC. Amino acid sequence: CSARAVPRWLARETQYF.

This clonotype was picked up many times. The chain uses TRBV20-1 and TRBJ1-1, with 9 bases fitting TRBD1. Germline CDR1 reads DFQATT; CDR2 reads SNEGSKA (reference sequence). The CDR3 spans 16 residues. Losses at the gene ends were 0 bases for V and 6 bases for J; bases not matched to a gene: 11. In DNA form, the CDR3 reads TGCAGTGCTAGAGATCAATCCGGGACAGGGAAGCCTGAAGCTTTCTTT. Amino acid sequence: CSARDQSGTGKPEAFF.

This clonotype was observed a handful of times. The genes are TRBV29-1 and TRBJ1-6, with 8 positions matching TRBD1. Germline CDR1 SQVTM, CDR2 ANQGSEA. This CDR3 has 14 amino acids. With 7 bases clipped from V and 6 bases from J, the junction kept 8 bases outside the gene matches. For the CDR3, the DNA is TGCAGCGCCGCGGGGACAGGTTTTAATTCACCCCTCCACTTT. Residues: CSAAGTGFNSPLHF.

V and J are TRBV5-1 and TRBJ2-7; 11 bases are shared with TRBD1. Germline V lookup: CDR1 SGHRS, CDR2 YFSETQ. J gave up 4 bases and V 5 bases, and 5 bases lay outside the gene matches. This CDR3 comprises 14 residues. The CDR3 bases are TGCGCCAGCAGGCCAGGGACAGGGGGATACGAGCAGTACTTC. It specifies CASRPGTGGYEQYF.

The V call is TRBV7-6, the J call TRBJ2-2; no clear D gene. V lost 4 bases and J lost 5, with 20 bases in between. The CDR3 has 17 amino acids. The V gene's germline CDR1 is SGHVS and CDR2 FNYEAQ. CDR3 loop: CASSWFHTSRETGELFF. DNA of the CDR3: TGTGCCAGCAGCTGGTTCCACACCTCCCGTGAAACCGGGGAGCTGTTTTTT.

J is TRBJ1-1 and V is TRBV19; D gene uncertain. This CDR3 is built from 13 residues. Germline lookup yields CDR1 LNHDA and CDR2 SQIVND (reference sequence). Trimming stripped 7 bases from V and 5 bases from J, with 14 bases between. CDR3 sequence: CASTPDIITEAFF. CDR3 bases: TGTGCCAGTACCCCAGACATAATTACTGAAGCTTTCTTT.

The J gene is TRBJ2-7, the V gene TRBV7-6; D gene uncertain. CDR1 is SGHVS and CDR2 is FNYEAQ in the germline V gene. The CDR3 is 13 amino acids. V gave up 0 bases and J gave up 6 bases, with 9 bases separating them. DNA of the CDR3: TGTGCCAGCAGCTTAGCGGGAAGCTGCGAGCAGTACTTC. Amino acids: CASSLAGSCEQYF.

This clonotype has at least ten counts. The chain employs TRBV6-6 and TRBJ2-4; TRBD1 is a possible D gene (5 bases). CDR1 MNHNY and CDR2 SVGAGI come from the germline V gene (reference sequence). V was clipped by 0 bases and J by 0 bases, with 6 bases between them. CDR3 length: 15 residues. The CDR3 loop reads CASSYSGRAKNIQYF. The CDR3 DNA is TGTGCCAGCAGTTACTCGGGGCGAGCCAAAAACATTCAGTACTTC.